Below are 20 T cell receptor beta chains sequenced from a single sample in a study of identical twins. TCRdb called the 5' RACE reads again in MiXCR, with one record for every CDR3 protein. The sample lists 690,000 or so distinct CDR3 sequences; 6.1% were seen once. Sequencing input: naive T cells sorted from blood. The receptors come from a man aged 18 to 29 in good health.

There are a few counts of this clonotype. This chain connects TRBV6-1 to TRBJ2-1; no reliable D call. CDR3 size: 15 residues. The V gene lost 4 bases and the J gene lost 4 bases, with 14 bases spanning the gap. Germline V gives CDR1 MNHNS, CDR2 SASEGT. This CDR3 reads CASSVIPQQYNEQFF. The CDR3 bases are TGTGCCAGCAGTGTTATCCCCCAACAGTACAATGAGCAGTTCTTC.

This clonotype was detected only a few times. This chain links TRBV20-1 with TRBJ1-5; D gene ambiguous. The CDR3 runs 14 residues. The V and J ends lost 6 bases and 0 bases respectively, with 12 bases between them. From germline, CDR1 is DFQATT and CDR2 SNEGSKA (reference sequence). Here the CDR3 reads CSAPDPVSNQPQHF. The CDR3 DNA reads TGCAGTGCCCCAGACCCCGTTAGCAATCAGCCCCAGCATTTT.

The chain is built from TRBV27 and TRBJ2-7; 8 nucleotides agree with TRBD1. Germline-derived CDR1 and CDR2 are MNHEY and SMNVEV (reference sequence). V was pared by 6 bases and J by 3 bases, with 10 bases of the junction left unmatched. The CDR3 is 15 residues long. CDR3 bases: TGTGCCAGCAGCCTCAGGGGGCTTGCTGGCTACGAGCAGTACTTC. It codes for CASSLRGLAGYEQYF.

This clonotype appeared many times. In nucleotides, the CDR3 is TGTGCCAGCAGTTACTCGGAGGGTCGGCGCGAGACCCAGTACTTC. Residues: CASSYSEGRRETQYF. The genes are TRBV6-2 or TRBV6-3 and TRBJ2-5; possibly TRBD2 for D (6 bases). Trimming pared 0 bases from V and 5 bases from J, leaving 13 bases between. This CDR3 has 15 amino acids. The germline V gene has CDR1 MNHEY and CDR2 SVGEGT.

This clonotype has at least ten counts. The chain employs TRBV6-5 and TRBJ2-1; D is unresolved. Per the germline V gene, CDR1 is MNHEY and CDR2 is SVGAGI. The CDR3 loop spans 11 amino acids. Trimming left V 5 bases short and J 6 bases short, with 5 bases between. The CDR3 is CASSQPNEQFF. CDR3 nucleotides: TGTGCCAGCAGTCAGCCCAATGAGCAGTTCTTC.

The sample holds a few counts of this clonotype. The chain is built from TRBV3-1 and TRBJ2-7, with D perhaps matching TRBD2 (5 bases). Germline V gene lookup returns CDR1 LGHDT and CDR2 YNNKEL (reference sequence). The CDR3 is 16 residues long. Trimming stripped 0 bases from V and 4 bases from J, with 16 bases between. The CDR3 sequence is CASSQDRWGVKYEQYF. CDR3 nucleotide sequence: TGTGCCAGCAGCCAAGATAGATGGGGAGTCAAGTACGAGCAGTACTTC.

The chain couples TRBV18 to TRBJ1-1, with D hard to call. Germline V gene sequence: CDR1 KGHSH, CDR2 LQKENI. The V end was cut by 3 bases, the J end by 3 bases, with 8 bases between. This CDR3 is 13 amino acids long. The CDR3 region has the DNA TGTGCCAGCTCACCGGGGTGGGACACTGAAGCTTTCTTT. As protein: CASSPGWDTEAFF.

This clonotype has at least ten counts. The V gene is TRBV4-3, the J gene TRBJ1-2, with 8 nucleotides matching TRBD1. The CDR3 runs to 15 residues. Trimming removed 1 base from V and 7 bases from J; junction bases left unmatched: 8. Per germline, CDR1 LGHNA and CDR2 YSLEER. The CDR3 DNA is TGCGCCAGCAGCCAAGTGTCAGGGGGCCTTGGTGGCTACACCTTC. This encodes CASSQVSGGLGGYTF.

The CDR3 reads CASSEEVATSGNEQFF. CDR3 DNA sequence: TGTGCCAGCAGTGAAGAGGTGGCGACTAGCGGCAATGAGCAGTTCTTC. The V call is TRBV2, the J call TRBJ2-1; 9 bases match TRBD2. CDR1 and CDR2 from the germline V gene are SNHLY and FYNNEI. The CDR3 is 16 amino acids. After removal of 1 base from V and 6 bases from J, the junction contained 7 bases not matched to a gene.

A remark on this clonotype: This may stem from a read error, because a much larger clone lies one nucleotide away. The gene calls are TRBV12-3 or TRBV12-4 and TRBJ1-5; TRBD1 aligns across 7 bases. This CDR3 has 15 residues. The CDR3 loop is CTSSLTGRSNQPQHF. Written as DNA, the CDR3 is TGTACCAGCAGTTTGACAGGGAGGAGCAATCAGCCCCAGCATTTT.

The CDR3 DNA follows: TGCAGCGTTGGGCGAAAGTTGAACACTGAAGCTTTCTTT. The encoded protein is CSVGRKLNTEAFF. The chain has TRBV29-1 and TRBJ1-1; D is undetermined. Deletions cut 4 bases from V and 0 bases from J, with 9 bases between. The CDR3 is 13 amino acids. Germline V gives CDR1 SQVTM, CDR2 ANQGSEA.

Ten or more counts support this clonotype. The chain has TRBV7-9 and TRBJ2-1; maybe TRBD1 (6 bases). Germline V gene data show CDR1 as SEHNR and CDR2 as FQNEAQ (reference sequence). Trimming pared 3 bases from V and 7 bases from J, leaving 13 bases between. The CDR3 sequence is 14 residues long. The CDR3 sequence: CASSFMTGANEQFF. The CDR3 coding sequence is TGTGCCAGCAGCTTTATGACAGGTGCAAATGAGCAGTTCTTC.

This clonotype was detected many times. This chain joins TRBV25-1 and TRBJ1-5; D is uncertain. Germline V gene data show CDR1 as MGHDK and CDR2 as SYGVNS. Trimming took off 9 bases at V and 7 bases at J, with 16 bases between the two ends. The CDR3 extends over 13 amino acids. DNA of the CDR3: TGTGCCAGTCGGACGGGCGGCGGGCAGCCCCAGCATTTT. This sequence encodes CASRTGGGQPQHF.

This clonotype was counted many times. The rearrangement joins TRBV28 to TRBJ2-5, with 11 positions matching TRBD2. Germline CDR1 and CDR2: MDHEN and SYDVKM. Trimming took 10 bases from V and 4 from J; bases not matched to a gene: 8. The length of the CDR3 is 14 residues. DNA for the CDR3: TGTGCCACTCAAACCGGGACTAGCGGAGAGACCCAGTACTTC. It specifies CATQTGTSGETQYF.

The sample holds many counts of this clonotype. The CDR3 region is CASSLGAGVRQFF. In DNA form, the CDR3 reads TGTGCCAGCAGTTTAGGAGCGGGAGTTCGGCAGTTCTTC. V and J are TRBV28 and TRBJ2-1; 8 nucleotides match TRBD2. Germline assignment: CDR1 MDHEN and CDR2 SYDVKM. V trimming: 2 bases; J trimming: 12 bases; junction bases outside the gene matches: 6. CDR3 length equals 13 residues.

This clonotype was counted a few times. The chain couples TRBV24-1 to TRBJ1-5; weak D call: TRBD1 (5 bases). Trimming removed 6 bases from V and 9 bases from J, with 17 bases in between. The CDR3 extends over 14 amino acids. The V gene's germline CDR1 is KGHDR and CDR2 SFDVKD. In nucleotides, the CDR3 is TGTGCCACCAGTCCTCCATCCTCCAGGGTGCCCCAGCATTTT. As protein: CATSPPSSRVPQHF.

At least ten counts were recorded for this clonotype. V gene TRBV6-4 combines with J gene TRBJ2-3; D not certain. The CDR3 length is 14 residues. Germline-derived CDR1 and CDR2 are MRHNA and SNTAGT. V was clipped by 2 bases and J by 6 bases, with 12 bases between them. CDR3 in DNA: TGTGCCAGCAGTGACGGGGTCCAGGTGGATACGCAGTATTTT. This gives the protein CASSDGVQVDTQYF.

The chain has TRBV7-2 and TRBJ1-2, with TRBD1 identical over 10 bases. Trimming cost V 0 bases and J 4 bases; bases outside gene matches: 5. Germline V lookup: CDR1 SGHTA, CDR2 FQGNSA. This CDR3 region has 16 residues. CDR3: CASSLAGRQGAYGYTF. CDR3 in DNA: TGTGCCAGCAGCTTAGCAGGGAGACAGGGGGCCTATGGCTACACCTTC.

The chain couples TRBV14 to TRBJ2-1, with 9 bases identical to TRBD2. From germline, CDR1 is SGHDN and CDR2 FVKESK. V was clipped by 1 base and J by 15 bases; unmatched bases: 13. The CDR3 totals 15 residues. Here the CDR3 reads CASSQVRLAGPSVFF. The CDR3 DNA is TGTGCCAGCAGCCAAGTGCGGCTAGCGGGACCCTCGGTGTTCTTC. Complete variable domain (other parts from reference TRBV14 and TRBJ2-1): EAGVTQFPSHSVIEKGQTVTLRCDPISGHDNLYWYRRVMGKEIKFLLHFVKESKQDESGMPNNRFLAERTGGTYSTLKVQPAELEDSGVYFCASSQVRLAGPSVFFGPGTRLTVL.

The sample holds a few counts of this clonotype. This may come from a read error, since a much larger clone is one base off. The chain uses TRBV7-2 and TRBJ2-1; D remains ambiguous. The CDR3 is 11 amino acids. From germline, CDR1 is SGHTA and CDR2 FQGNSA. V shed 5 bases and J shed 9 bases, with 8 bases lying between them. CDR3 residues: CASSPRIEQFF. CDR3 DNA sequence: TGTGCCAGCAGCCCCAGAATTGAGCAGTTCTTC.